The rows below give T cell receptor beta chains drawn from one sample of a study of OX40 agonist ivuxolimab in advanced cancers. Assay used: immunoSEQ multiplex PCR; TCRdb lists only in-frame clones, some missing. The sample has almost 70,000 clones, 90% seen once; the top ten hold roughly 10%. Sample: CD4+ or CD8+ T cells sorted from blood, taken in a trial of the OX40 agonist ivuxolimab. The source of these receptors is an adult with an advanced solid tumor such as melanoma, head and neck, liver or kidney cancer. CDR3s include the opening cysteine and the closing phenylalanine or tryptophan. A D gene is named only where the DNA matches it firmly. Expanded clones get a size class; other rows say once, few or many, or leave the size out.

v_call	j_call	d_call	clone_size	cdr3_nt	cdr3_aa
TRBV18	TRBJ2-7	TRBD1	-	TGTGCCAGCTCACCGGGACAGGGTCTCAACGAGCAGTACTTC	CASSPGQGLNEQYF
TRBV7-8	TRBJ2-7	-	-	TGTGCCAGCAGCCGTACCGGGAACTACGAGCAGTACTTC	CASSRTGNYEQYF
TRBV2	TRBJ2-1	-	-	TGTGCCAGCAGTCGCGACCCAGGAGGGGCGAGGAATGAGCAGTTCTTC	CASSRDPGGARNEQFF
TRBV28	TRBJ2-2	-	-	TGTGCCAGCAGTTTATCTTCTCCCGGTACCACCGGGGAGCTGTTTTTT	CASSLSSPGTTGELFF
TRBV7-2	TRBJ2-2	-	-	TGTGCCAGCAGCTGGGGTGGCGGCGACGGGGAGCTGTTTTTT	CASSWGGGDGELFF
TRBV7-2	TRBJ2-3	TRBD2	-	TGTGCCAGCAGCTTAGCCGTAGCGGGAGGTACAGATACGCAGTATTTT	CASSLAVAGGTDTQYF
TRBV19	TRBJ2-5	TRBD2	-	TGTGCCAGTAGTAGGATTCTAGCGGGAGGAGGGACCCAGTACTTC	CASSRILAGGGTQYF
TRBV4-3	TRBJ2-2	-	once	TGCGCCAGCAGTCCCCCCACGCTCACCGGGGAGCTGTTTTTT	CASSPPTLTGELFF
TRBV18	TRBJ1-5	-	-	TGTGCCAGCTCACCACCCGGGACGACTAATCAGCCCCAGCATTTT	CASSPPGTTNQPQHF
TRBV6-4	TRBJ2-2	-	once	TGTGCCAGCAGTTTGTCCGGGGCGAACACCGGGGAGCTGTTTTTT	CASSLSGANTGELFF
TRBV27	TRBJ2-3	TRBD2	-	TGTGCCAGCAAAAAGAGCGGGAGGGCCACAGATACGCAGTATTTT	CASKKSGRATDTQYF
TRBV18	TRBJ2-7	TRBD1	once	TGTGCCAGCTCAGAAAATACAGGGGGCGCAGGATACGAGCAGTACTTC	CASSENTGGAGYEQYF
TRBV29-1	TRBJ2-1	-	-	TGCAGTAAAAACAATGAGCAGTTCTTC	CSKNNEQFF
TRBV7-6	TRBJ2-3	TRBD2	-	TGTGCCAGCAGCCCCGGCGGGAGATTGGTTACGCAGTATTTT	CASSPGGRLVTQYF
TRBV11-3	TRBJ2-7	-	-	TGTGCCAGCAGCCCCACGGGTGGGGGATACGAGCAGTACTTC	CASSPTGGGYEQYF
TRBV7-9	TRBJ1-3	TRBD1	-	TGTGCCAGCAGCGCAGCAACAGGGGTGGGAAACACCATATATTTT	CASSAATGVGNTIYF
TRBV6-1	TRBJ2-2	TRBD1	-	TGTGCCAGCAGTATCGGACAGGTTGGCGGGGAGCTGTTTTTT	CASSIGQVGGELFF
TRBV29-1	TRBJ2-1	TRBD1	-	TGCAGCGCCTTGGGACAGGGGGGGAATGAGCAGTTCTTC	CSALGQGGNEQFF
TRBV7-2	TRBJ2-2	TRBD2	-	TGTGCCAGCAGCTTCAAGCGGGAGGGCACCGGGGAGCTGTTTTTT	CASSFKREGTGELFF
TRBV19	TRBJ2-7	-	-	TGTGCCAGTAGTATCTCGACGGTAGCCTACGAGCAGTACTTC	CASSISTVAYEQYF
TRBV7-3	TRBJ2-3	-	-	TGTGCCAGCAGCCCCCAGGGCGGATTCACAGATACGCAGTATTTT	CASSPQGGFTDTQYF
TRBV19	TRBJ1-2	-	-	TGTGCCAGTAGTATGGGACGGGACTACACCTTC	CASSMGRDYTF
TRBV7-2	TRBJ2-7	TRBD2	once	TGTGCCAGCAGCTCCGGACTAGCGGGCTTCTACGAGCAGTACTTC	CASSSGLAGFYEQYF
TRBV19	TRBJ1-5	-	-	TGTGCCAGTAGTATAGAGGTTGGTCAGCCCCAGCATTTT	CASSIEVGQPQHF
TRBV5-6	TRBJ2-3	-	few	TGTGCCAGCAGCTTCCGGCGGGGCCGCACAGATACGCAGTATTTT	CASSFRRGRTDTQYF
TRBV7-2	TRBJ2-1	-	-	TGTGCCAGCAGCAATATTGGGGTATCCTACAATGAGCAGTTCTTC	CASSNIGVSYNEQFF
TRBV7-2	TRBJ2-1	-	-	TGTGCCAGCAGCTTAGGGGCAGAGCAGTTCTTC	CASSLGAEQFF